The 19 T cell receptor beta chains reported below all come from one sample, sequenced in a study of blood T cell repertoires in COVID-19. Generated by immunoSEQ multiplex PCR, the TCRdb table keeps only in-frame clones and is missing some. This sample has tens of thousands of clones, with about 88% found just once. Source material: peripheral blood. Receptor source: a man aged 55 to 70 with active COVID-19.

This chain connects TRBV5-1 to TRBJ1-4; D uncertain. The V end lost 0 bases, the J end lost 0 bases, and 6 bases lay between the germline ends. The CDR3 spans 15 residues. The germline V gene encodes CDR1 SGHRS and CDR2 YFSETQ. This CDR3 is CASSLALATNEKLFF. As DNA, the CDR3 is TGCGCCAGCAGCTTGGCCTTAGCAACTAATGAAAAACTGTTTTTT.

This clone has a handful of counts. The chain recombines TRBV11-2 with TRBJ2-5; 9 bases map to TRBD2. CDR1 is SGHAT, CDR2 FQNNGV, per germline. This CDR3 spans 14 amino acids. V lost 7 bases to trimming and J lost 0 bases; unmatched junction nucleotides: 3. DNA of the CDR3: TGTGCCAGCACCGTAGCGGGAGACCAAGAGACCCAGTACTTC. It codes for CASTVAGDQETQYF. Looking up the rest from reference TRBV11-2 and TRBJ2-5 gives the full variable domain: EAGVAQSPRYKIIEKRQSVAFWCNPISGHATLYWYQQILGQGPKLLIQFQNNGVVDDSQLPKDRFSAERLKGVDSTLKIQPAKLEDSAVYLCASTVAGDQETQYFGPGTRLLVL.

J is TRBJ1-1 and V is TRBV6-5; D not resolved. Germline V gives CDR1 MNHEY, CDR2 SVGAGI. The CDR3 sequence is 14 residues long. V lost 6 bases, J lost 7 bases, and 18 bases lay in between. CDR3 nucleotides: TGTGCCAGCAGCCCCGCGGGCGGGGAAAGTGAAGCTTTCTTT. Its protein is CASSPAGGESEAFF.

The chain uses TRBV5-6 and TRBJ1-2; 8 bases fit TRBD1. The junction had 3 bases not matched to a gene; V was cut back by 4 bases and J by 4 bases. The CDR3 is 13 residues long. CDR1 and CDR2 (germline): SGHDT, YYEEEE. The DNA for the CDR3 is TGTGCCAGCAGCCCGGACAGGGTCTATGGCTACACCTTC. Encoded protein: CASSPDRVYGYTF.

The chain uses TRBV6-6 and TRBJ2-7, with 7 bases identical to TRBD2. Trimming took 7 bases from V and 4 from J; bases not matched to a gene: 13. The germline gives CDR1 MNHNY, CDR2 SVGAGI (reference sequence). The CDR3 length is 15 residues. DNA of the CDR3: TGTGCCAGCACCGCCCTGGGGGGGGTGGGATACGAGCAGTACTTC. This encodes CASTALGGVGYEQYF.

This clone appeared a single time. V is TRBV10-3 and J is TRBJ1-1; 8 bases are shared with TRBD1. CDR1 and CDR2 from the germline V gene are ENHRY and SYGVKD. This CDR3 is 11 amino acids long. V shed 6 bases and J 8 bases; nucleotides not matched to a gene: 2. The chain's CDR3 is CAISGTGEAFF. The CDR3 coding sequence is TGTGCCATCAGCGGGACAGGCGAAGCTTTCTTT.

The CDR3 here is CASSLRGEETQYF. Written as DNA, the CDR3 is TGTGCCAGCAGCTTAAGGGGGGAAGAGACCCAGTACTTC. V and J are TRBV7-3 and TRBJ2-5; possible D gene TRBD2, 6 bases. Germline V gene data show CDR1 as SGHTA and CDR2 as FQGTGA. V was trimmed by 1 base and J by 3 bases, leaving 6 bases between them. The CDR3 length is 13 residues. Full variable domain (remainder filled in from reference TRBV7-3 and TRBJ2-5): GAGVSQTPSNKVTEKGKYVELRCDPISGHTALYWYRQSLGQGPEFLIYFQGTGAADDSGLPNDRFFAVRPEGSVSTLKIQRTERGDSAVYLCASSLRGEETQYFGPGTRLLVL.

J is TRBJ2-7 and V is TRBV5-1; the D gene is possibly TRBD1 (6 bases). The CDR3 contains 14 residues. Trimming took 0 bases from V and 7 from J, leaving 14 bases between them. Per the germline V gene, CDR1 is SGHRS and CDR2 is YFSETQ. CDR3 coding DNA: TGCGCCAGCAGCTTGGGGCAGGGGCAGTGGGAGCAGTACTTC. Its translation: CASSLGQGQWEQYF.

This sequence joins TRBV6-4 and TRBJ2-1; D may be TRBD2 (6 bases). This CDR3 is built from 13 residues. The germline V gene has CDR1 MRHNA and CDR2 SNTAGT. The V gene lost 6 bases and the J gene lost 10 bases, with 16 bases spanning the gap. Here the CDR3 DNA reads TGTGCCAGCAGCGGGAGCAACTTTTACGAGCAGTTCTTC. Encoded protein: CASSGSNFYEQFF.

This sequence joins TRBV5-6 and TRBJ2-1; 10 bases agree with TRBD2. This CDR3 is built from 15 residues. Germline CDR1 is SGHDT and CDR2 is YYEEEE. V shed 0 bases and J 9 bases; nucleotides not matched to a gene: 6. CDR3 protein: CASSLVILAGAEQFF. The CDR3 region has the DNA TGTGCCAGCAGCTTGGTCATCCTAGCGGGAGCTGAGCAGTTCTTC.

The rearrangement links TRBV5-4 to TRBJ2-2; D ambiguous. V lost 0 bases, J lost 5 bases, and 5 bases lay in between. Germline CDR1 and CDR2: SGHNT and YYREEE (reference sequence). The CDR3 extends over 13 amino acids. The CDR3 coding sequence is TGTGCCAGCAGCTTGGACTGGACCGGGGAGCTGTTTTTT. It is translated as CASSLDWTGELFF. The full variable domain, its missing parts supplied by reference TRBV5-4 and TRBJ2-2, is ETGVTQSPTHLIKTRGQQVTLRCSSQSGHNTVSWYQQALGQGPQFIFQYYREEENGRGNFPPRFSGLQFPNYSSELNVNALELDDSALYLCASSLDWTGELFFGEGSRLTVL.

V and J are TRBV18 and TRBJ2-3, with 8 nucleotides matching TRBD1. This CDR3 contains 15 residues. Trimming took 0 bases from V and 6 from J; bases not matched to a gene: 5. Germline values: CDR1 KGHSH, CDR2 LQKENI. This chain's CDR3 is CASSPPDRAGDTQYF. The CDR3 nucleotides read TGTGCCAGCTCACCACCGGACAGGGCAGGGGATACGCAGTATTTT.

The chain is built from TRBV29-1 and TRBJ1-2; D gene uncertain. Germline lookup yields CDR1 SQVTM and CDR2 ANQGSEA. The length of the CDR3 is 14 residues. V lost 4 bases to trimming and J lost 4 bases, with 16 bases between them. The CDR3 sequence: CSVARQEAPYGYTF. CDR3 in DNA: TGCAGCGTTGCAAGGCAGGAGGCCCCCTATGGCTACACCTTC.

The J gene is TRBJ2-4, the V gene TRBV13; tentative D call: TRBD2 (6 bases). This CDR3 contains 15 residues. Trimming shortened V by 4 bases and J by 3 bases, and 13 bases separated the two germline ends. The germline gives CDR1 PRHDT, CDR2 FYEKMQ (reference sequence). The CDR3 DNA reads TGTGCCAGCAGCTCAGAGGAGGGAGTCAAAAACATTCAGTACTTC. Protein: CASSSEEGVKNIQYF.

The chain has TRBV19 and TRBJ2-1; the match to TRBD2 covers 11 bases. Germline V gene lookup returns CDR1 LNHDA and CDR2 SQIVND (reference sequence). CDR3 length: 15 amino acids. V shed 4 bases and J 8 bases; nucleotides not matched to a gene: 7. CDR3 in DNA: TGTGCCAGTAGTAGAGTTAGCGGGAGGGGTGATGAGCAGTTCTTC. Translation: CASSRVSGRGDEQFF.

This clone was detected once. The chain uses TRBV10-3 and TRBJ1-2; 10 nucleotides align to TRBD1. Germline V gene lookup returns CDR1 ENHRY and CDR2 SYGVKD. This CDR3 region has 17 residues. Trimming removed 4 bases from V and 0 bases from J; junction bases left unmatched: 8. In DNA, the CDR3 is TGTGCCATCAGTGGCCCGCGGGACAGGGGCTCTAACTATGGCTACACCTTC. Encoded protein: CAISGPRDRGSNYGYTF.

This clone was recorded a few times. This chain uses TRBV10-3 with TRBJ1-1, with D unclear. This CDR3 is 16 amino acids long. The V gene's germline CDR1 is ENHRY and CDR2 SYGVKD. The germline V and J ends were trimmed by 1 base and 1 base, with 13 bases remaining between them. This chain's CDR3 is CAISEWNLAANTEAFF. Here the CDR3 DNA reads TGTGCCATCAGTGAGTGGAACTTGGCGGCGAACACTGAAGCTTTCTTT.

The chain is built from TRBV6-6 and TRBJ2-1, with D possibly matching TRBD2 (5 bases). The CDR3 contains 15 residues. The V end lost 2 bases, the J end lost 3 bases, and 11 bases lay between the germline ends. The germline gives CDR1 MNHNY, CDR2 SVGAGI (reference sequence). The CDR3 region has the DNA TGTGCCAGCAGTTACGGGCGGGTCTTCTACAATGAGCAGTTCTTC. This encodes CASSYGRVFYNEQFF.

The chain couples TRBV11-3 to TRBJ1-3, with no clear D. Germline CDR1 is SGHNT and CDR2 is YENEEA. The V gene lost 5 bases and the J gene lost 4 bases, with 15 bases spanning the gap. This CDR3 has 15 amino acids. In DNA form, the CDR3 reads TGTGCCAGCAGCCGAGACTCGTTGACCGGAAACACCATATATTTT. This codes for CASSRDSLTGNTIYF. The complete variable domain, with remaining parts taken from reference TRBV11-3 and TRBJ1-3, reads EAGVVQSPRYKIIEKKQPVAFWCNPISGHNTLYWYLQNLGQGPELLIRYENEEAVDDSQLPKDRFSAERLKGVDSTLKIQPAELGDSAVYLCASSRDSLTGNTIYFGEGSWLTVV.